Each of the 2 T cell receptor beta chains below was sequenced from the same sample in a study of T-cell reconstitution after alpha-beta-depleted transplantation in children. The TCRbeta library was prepared with unique molecular identifiers. TCRdb redid the calling of the PCR reads with MiXCR, one entry per CDR3 protein. The data hold 500,000 to 600,000 distinct CDR3 sequences, with about 33% observed a single time. The sequencing used PBMCs from the stem cell graft donor, collected from the stem cell graft. These receptors all come from a human donor who donated a stem cell graft to a child with aplastic anemia.

This CDR3 is CASSRDRSSYNEQFF. In DNA, the CDR3 is TGTGCCAGCAGCCGGGACAGAAGCTCCTACAATGAGCAGTTCTTC. The chain has TRBV2 and TRBJ2-1; TRBD1 agrees at 7 bases. Trimming at V came to 6 bases and at J to 0 bases, leaving 5 bases not matched to a gene. Per the germline V gene, CDR1 is SNHLY and CDR2 is FYNNEI. This CDR3 is 15 amino acids long.

A few counts support this clonotype. The V call is TRBV4-3, the J call TRBJ1-2; the match to TRBD1 covers 7 bases. Trimming removed 3 bases from V and 8 bases from J; junction bases left unmatched: 18. The CDR3 has 17 amino acids. Germline V CDR1 and CDR2: LGHNA, YSLEER. The DNA of the CDR3 is TGCGCCAGCAGCCATTCCATACGAGTAGACAGGGTGGGAGGCTACACCTTC. Its protein is CASSHSIRVDRVGGYTF.